This record concerns one T cell receptor beta chain sequence. The antigen is unknown. These data come from a study of post-analysis software for immune sequencing data. Study-wide results and limits: There were a handful of TRBV segments more frequent in patients than controls, and TRBV5-6, TRBV5-1 and TRBV20-1 were among them.

The TCR beta cDNA libraries contained unique molecular identifiers. TCRdb redid the calling of the PCR reads with MiXCR, one entry per CDR3 protein. This repertoire shows approximately 440,000 distinct CDR3 sequences, approximately 46% found once; its top ten account for roughly 12%. CDR1 is SGDLS and CDR2 is YYNGEE in the germline V gene. Trimming at V came to 4 bases and at J to 5 bases, leaving 11 bases not matched to a gene. CDR3 size: 15 residues. The sequence came from a girl under 18 with multiple sclerosis. The rearrangement joins TRBV9 to TRBJ1-2; 7 nucleotides align to TRBD1. The sequenced material came from blood. For the CDR3, the DNA is TGTGCCAGCAGCCCCGGCCCCACAGGGGAGTATGGCTACACCTTC. This codes for CASSPGPTGEYGYTF.